This TCR beta chain was sequenced in a study of beta chain features in type 1 diabetes. With respect to this clone: Its antigen is unidentified.

Every isolated RNA sample was fully reverse transcribed, so sequencing captured expressed TCRB transcripts. Assay: immunoSEQ multiplex PCR; the TCRdb copy retains only in-frame clones and omits some. The top ten hold approximately 0.022% of the sample, which has some 700,000 clones, 13% seen once. Study findings and constraints: Type 1 diabetes patients showed a moderate but significant shortening of TCRB CDR3s in all four CD4+ subsets.

The V and J ends lost 5 bases and 0 bases, in that order; junction bases with no gene match: 10. The germline V gene has CDR1 SGHTA and CDR2 FQGNSA. The length of the CDR3 is 19 residues. The chain has TRBV7-2 and TRBJ2-2; 12 nucleotides line up with TRBD2. Sequencing input: naive CD4+ T cells from blood. The sequence derives from a young man with type 1 diabetes. CDR3 protein: CASSPPRGLAGPNTGELFF. Written as DNA, the CDR3 is TGTGCCAGCAGCCCGCCCCGAGGACTAGCGGGACCGAACACCGGGGAGCTGTTTTTT.